This T cell receptor beta chain was retrieved from a study of identical twins. Regarding the study as a whole: Partly confounded zero-insertion analyses could result from invariant MAIT and iNKT cells. Fewer insertions characterized abundant cord blood beta clonotypes, whereas memory repertoires showed none.

The authors used template switching to add a universal primer site and gave cDNA unique molecular identifiers. TCRdb re-derived calls from the 5' RACE reads in MiXCR, one entry per CDR3 protein. The sample has fewer than 250,000 distinct CDR3 sequences, around 10% seen once; the top ten hold 5% to 6%. The CDR3 loop spans 12 amino acids. Germline V gives CDR1 SEHNR, CDR2 FQNEAQ (reference sequence). In the case of this clonotype: Its antigen remains unidentified. Compared with germline, one end of the junction differs, possibly owing to a read error.

Material for sequencing was memory (CD45RO+) T cells sorted from blood. This chain joins TRBV7-9 and TRBJ2-7, with 7 bases identical to TRBD1. The source of this sequence is a woman aged 18-29 years in good health. CDR3 nucleotides: TGTGCCAGCAGCCTCAGGGGGAACGAGCAGTGCTTC. Translation gives CASSLRGNEQCF.